These 30 T cell receptor beta chains share one sample of origin, sequenced in a study of tumor-infiltrating lymphocytes in primary liver carcinoma. TCR beta cDNA was prepared out of around 460 ng total RNA by means of a constant-region primer. Modified slightly, ARM-PCR produced TCR beta libraries over three nested multiplex PCR rounds. TRBV1-TRBV30 forward primers paired with a C-beta reverse primer drove the first two PCR rounds, roughly 9 cycles each. Using its own MiXCR run on the multiplex PCR reads, TCRdb lists one record per CDR3 protein. The repertoire includes about 60,000 distinct CDR3 sequences, over 60% of them detected once, and 40% to 45% sits in the top ten. Co-extraction yielded RNA and DNA from around 20-30 mg of unsorted bulk tissue. Sequencing was performed on liver tumor tissue from sampling region 4. Subset given: tumor region T4, right-lateral pole. These receptors originate from a man aged 40-49 years with primary liver carcinoma and hepatitis B virus infection.

On this clonotype itself: A much larger clone is a single base away; this may be a read error. In nucleotides, the CDR3 is TGCAGCGCCCCGGATGGCGGCCGGGTAGTAGAGCAGTTCTTC. Translated, it gives CSAPDGGRVVEQFF. V usage is TRBV29-1 and J usage is TRBJ2-1; D unresolved. The CDR3 spans 14 residues. Trimming removed 7 bases from V and 10 bases from J, with 23 bases in between. CDR1 and CDR2 from the germline V gene are SQVTM and ANQGSEA.

On this clonotype itself: This clone may be a read error of a much larger clone one base away. The V call is TRBV4-3, the J call TRBJ2-5, with 7 bases aligning to TRBD1. The CDR3 contains 15 residues. Germline V CDR1 and CDR2: LGHNA, YSLEER. CDR3 in amino acids: CVSSHRGQCEETQYF. The CDR3 region has the DNA TGCGTCAGCAGCCATCGGGGACAGTGTGAGGAGACCCAGTACTTC.

A word on this clonotype: With a much larger clone just one base away, this may be a read error. CDR3 coding DNA: TGTGCCGGCAACTTACGATGGACAGGGGGAAACGAGCAGTACTTC. It specifies CAGNLRWTGGNEQYF. This rearrangement joins TRBV11-2 to TRBJ2-7; TRBD1 matches at 10 bases. Germline CDR1 is SGHAT and CDR2 is FQNNGV. CDR3 length: 15 amino acids. With V trimmed by 11 bases and J by 5 bases, 15 bases remained unmatched. Using reference TRBV11-2 and TRBJ2-7 for the parts outside the CDR3, the full variable domain is EAGVAQSPRYKIIEKRQSVAFWCNPISGHATLYWYQQILGQGPKLLIQFQNNGVVDDSQLPKDRFSAERLKGVDSTLKIQPAKLEDSAVYLCAGNLRWTGGNEQYFGPGTRLTVT.

This clonotype was counted once. A junction boundary mismatches the germline segment, possibly from a read error. The chain uses TRBV11-2 and TRBJ1-1, with 7 bases matching TRBD1. Germline V gives CDR1 SGHAT, CDR2 FQNNGV. This CDR3 spans 16 amino acids. CDR3 loop: CASSPSRGLVNSEAFF. The CDR3 DNA is TGTGCTAGTAGCCCATCCAGGGGGTTGGTGAACTCTGAAGCTTTCTTT.

On this clonotype itself: Because it lacks the conserved phenylalanine or tryptophan at the end, this CDR3 is likely a read error. It is unclear where the CDR3 begins or ends on the DNA, so no DNA is shown, and the CDR3 is as TCRdb lists it. The rearrangement joins TRBV5-1 to TRBJ2-2; the listed D gene, TRBD1, was not tested against the DNA. The CDR3 is made up of 16 amino acids, end residues included. Germline values: CDR1 SGHRS, CDR2 YFSETQ. The CDR3 loop is CASSLHHRTNTRELVY.

About this clonotype: Sequence at one end of the junction differs from germline and may be a read error. The rearrangement uses TRBV29-1 and TRBJ2-1, with 10 bases fitting TRBD1. The length of the CDR3 is 12 residues. Germline values: CDR1 SQVTM, CDR2 ANQGSEA. CDR3 sequence (DNA): TGCAGTGCCAGGACAGGGGGGAATGAGCAGTTATTC. Protein: CSARTGGNEQLF.

Details on this clonotype: Its ends do not fully match the called genes, so a read error is possible. The chain couples TRBV28 to TRBJ2-7, with TRBD1 identical over 10 bases. The germline gives CDR1 MDHEN, CDR2 SYDVKM. The CDR3 loop spans 14 amino acids. In DNA, the CDR3 is TGTGCCAGTATCCAGACAGGGGGCTCCTACAAGCAGTACTTC. It specifies CASIQTGGSYKQYF.

Concerning this clonotype: A junction end diverges from the germline sequence, so it may reflect a read error. The chain employs TRBV29-1 and TRBJ1-1; D may be TRBD1 (6 bases). This CDR3 is 14 amino acids long. CDR1 is SQVTM, CDR2 ANQGSEA, per germline. The CDR3 sequence is CSPVGGPMNTEAFF. Here the CDR3 DNA reads TGCAGCCCGGTAGGGGGTCCCATGAACACCGAAGCTTTCTTT.

As to this clonotype: It may be a read error: a sequence one base away is much more abundant. This chain connects TRBV11-1 to TRBJ1-1, with D perhaps TRBD1 (5 bases). This CDR3 is built from 14 residues. Trimming stripped 2 bases from V and 5 bases from J, with 12 bases between. The germline gives CDR1 SGHAT, CDR2 FQDESV (reference sequence). The CDR3 sequence: CASSLPTVVTEAFF. The CDR3 bases are TGTGCCAGCAGCTTACCGACAGTGGTTACTGAAGCTTTCTTT.

There are many counts of this clonotype. The V and J genes are TRBV6-2 or TRBV6-3 and TRBJ2-1; a possible D gene is TRBD2 (6 bases). Trimming removed 6 bases from V and 7 bases from J, with 13 bases in between. From germline, CDR1 is MNHEY and CDR2 SVGEGT. There are 13 residues in the CDR3. The CDR3 DNA sequence: TGTGCCAGCAGCCGGCTAGCGACTAATGAGCAGTTCTTC. It translates to CASSRLATNEQFF.

This clonotype was recorded once. A read error is possible here, since a much larger clone lies one base away. For the CDR3, the DNA is TGTGTCAGCAGCTCCCCTCCTGGCGGGAGGGTCTTTAGTGAGCAGTTCTTC. Its protein is CVSSSPPGGRVFSEQFF. This rearrangement joins TRBV11-1 to TRBJ2-1, with 9 bases that match TRBD2. The CDR3 is 17 amino acids. Germline V gene sequence: CDR1 SGHAT, CDR2 FQDESV (reference sequence).

A remark on this clonotype: A junction boundary mismatches the germline segment, possibly from a read error. The genes are TRBV7-9 and TRBJ2-7; D call uncertain. This CDR3 region has 12 residues. The germline V gene encodes CDR1 SEHNR and CDR2 FQNEAQ (reference sequence). This chain's CDR3 is CASGNGSYEQYF. The CDR3 nucleotides are TGTGCCAGCGGGAACGGGTCCTACGAACAGTACTTC.

In the case of this clonotype: The junction departs from the called germline gene at one end, perhaps through a read error. CDR3 sequence (DNA): TGCGCCAGCACCCAAGGGGAGAGGAACTATGGCTACGCCTTC. Translated, it gives CASTQGERNYGYAF. This rearrangement joins TRBV4-1 to TRBJ1-2; tentative D call: TRBD1 (5 bases). The CDR3 runs 14 residues. Germline values: CDR1 MGHRA, CDR2 YSYEKL.

This clonotype has ten or more counts. The chain is built from TRBV12-3 or TRBV12-4 and TRBJ1-5; 7 bases line up with TRBD1. The CDR3 spans 14 residues. Trimming cost V 5 bases and J 2 bases; bases outside gene matches: 3. The CDR3 DNA reads TGTGCCAGCAGTCGACAGGGTCGCAATCAGCCCCAGCATTTT. This translates into CASSRQGRNQPQHF.

This chain connects TRBV11-2 to TRBJ2-7; 9 positions agree with TRBD2. V shed 3 bases and J 10 bases; nucleotides not matched to a gene: 16. The germline CDR1 and CDR2 sequences are SGHAT and FQNNGV. The CDR3 consists of 16 residues. The CDR3, as DNA: TGTGCCAGCAGCTTGGGACTAGCACGAAGCTCCTCCGAACAGTACTTC. As protein: CASSLGLARSSSEQYF.

As regards this clonotype: This may be a read error: a much more frequent sequence differs by one nucleotide. The chain recombines TRBV19 with TRBJ1-1, with no clear D. Trimming took off 3 bases at V and 0 bases at J, with 8 bases between the two ends. Germline V gene data show CDR1 as LNHDA and CDR2 as SQIVND (reference sequence). The CDR3 is made up of 14 amino acids. DNA for the CDR3: TGTGCCAGTAGTATTGTGGGAGTGAACACTGAAGCTTTCTTT. It codes for CASSIVGVNTEAFF.

This clonotype has only one observation. At one boundary the junction diverges from the germline segment, which might be a read error. The rearrangement uses TRBV12-3 or TRBV12-4 and TRBJ2-4; D is perhaps TRBD1 (5 bases). This CDR3 is built from 18 residues. CDR3 in DNA: TGTGCCAGCAGTTTATGGGGTGTGGCGGACATAGTCAAAAACATTCACTACTTC. Its translation is CASSLWGVADIVKNIHYF.

A remark on this clonotype: Germline is not matched at one junction end, which may reflect a read error. V gene TRBV5-4 combines with J gene TRBJ1-1, with 10 bases aligning to TRBD1. There are 14 residues in the CDR3. Germline V gives CDR1 SGHNT, CDR2 YYREEE (reference sequence). The CDR3 coding sequence is TGTGCCAGAAGCTCGACAGGGGGCGGCACTGAAGCTGTCTTT. Protein: CARSSTGGGTEAVF.

As regards this clonotype: A read error may produce the germline difference seen at one junction end. The gene calls are TRBV7-9 and TRBJ2-1; D uncertain. This CDR3 is 15 amino acids long. Looked up from germline, CDR1 is SEHNR and CDR2 is FQNEAQ (reference sequence). The CDR3 here is CASNLESNPYNGQFF. The CDR3 region has the DNA TGTGCCAGCAACTTAGAGTCGAACCCCTACAATGGGCAGTTCTTC. The variable domain in full, completed from reference TRBV7-9 and TRBJ2-1, reads DTGVSQNPRHKITKRGQNVTFRCDPISEHNRLYWYRQTLGQGPEFLTYFQNEAQLEKSRLLSDRFSAERPKGSFSTLEIQRTEQGDSAMYLCASNLESNPYNGQFFGPGTRLTVL.

This clonotype came up many times. This chain joins TRBV11-2 and TRBJ2-7; no definite D call. Germline CDR1 is SGHAT and CDR2 is FQNNGV. Trimming pared 3 bases from V and 7 bases from J, leaving 19 bases between. CDR3 length equals 15 residues. Here the CDR3 DNA reads TGTGCCAGCAGCTTGGGAACAAGGCCTACGGAAGAGCAGTACTTC. The encoded protein is CASSLGTRPTEEQYF.

The table lists this clonotype with a count of one. One end of the junction does not line up with germline, which may come from a read error. The chain recombines TRBV4-2 with TRBJ2-2; D is perhaps TRBD2 (5 bases). The germline CDR1 and CDR2 sequences are LGHNA and YNFKEQ. CDR3 length equals 13 residues. Written as DNA, the CDR3 is TGTGCCAGCAGCCAAGATTTGAACGGGGAGCCGTTTTTT. Translation gives CASSQDLNGEPFF.

Worth noting for this clonotype: This may be a read error: a much more frequent sequence differs by one nucleotide. CDR3 sequence reads: CSETVPLSYEQYF. CDR3 DNA: TGCAGCGAGACAGTCCCCCTCTCCTACGAGCAGTACTTC. This sequence joins TRBV29-1 and TRBJ2-7; possibly TRBD1 for D (5 bases). Trimming stripped 7 bases from V and 0 bases from J, with 13 bases between. The germline V gene has CDR1 SQVTM and CDR2 ANQGSEA. The CDR3 spans 13 residues.

Of note for this clonotype: A read error may account for a junction end that differs from germline. This chain joins TRBV11-3 and TRBJ1-1; D not resolved. CDR1 and CDR2 (germline): SGHNT, YENEEA. The length of the CDR3 is 13 residues. The CDR3 nucleotides are TGTATCAGCAGCTTGGCAGTTAACACTGAAACTTTCTTT. It codes for CISSLAVNTETFF.

A note on this clonotype: An end of the junction does not agree with germline; a read error may underlie this. J is TRBJ1-4 and V is TRBV4-1; D is unresolved. CDR1 and CDR2 (germline): MGHRA, YSYEKL. This CDR3 region has 16 residues. CDR3 loop: CANSQDRGKGGEKLFF. As DNA, the CDR3 is TGCGCCAACAGCCAAGACCGAGGCAAGGGAGGTGAAAAACTGTTTTTT.

As regards this clonotype: This may come from a read error, since a much larger clone is one base off. This chain connects TRBV11-2 to TRBJ2-2, with D perhaps TRBD1 or TRBD2 (5 bases each). The CDR3 loop spans 14 amino acids. CDR1 SGHAT and CDR2 FQNNGV come from the germline V gene. Written as DNA, the CDR3 is TGTGCCAGCAGCACAGACTCGGACACCGGGGAGCTGTCGTTT. It yields the protein CASSTDSDTGELSF.

A word on this clonotype: Germline is not matched at one junction end, which may reflect a read error. The genes are TRBV7-9 and TRBJ2-1; D gene unclear. CDR3 size: 13 residues. Per the germline V gene, CDR1 is SEHNR and CDR2 is FQNEAQ (reference sequence). DNA for the CDR3: TGTGTCAGCAGCCAACCTCTGGTGAATGAGCAGTTCTTC. Translating it yields CVSSQPLVNEQFF.

About this clonotype itself: A much more abundant neighbour one base away suggests this may be a read error. The chain links TRBV5-4 to TRBJ2-7; 7 bases match TRBD1. Germline values: CDR1 SGHNT, CDR2 YYREEE (reference sequence). The V gene end was trimmed by 6 bases and the J gene end by 5 bases; junction bases not matched to a gene: 8. The CDR3 is made up of 13 amino acids. In DNA, the CDR3 is TGTGCCAGCAACTTACAGGGGCTGGACGAGCAGTACTTC. It codes for CASNLQGLDEQYF.

This clonotype was observed at least ten times. For the CDR3, the DNA is TGTGCCAGCAGAAGAGTTGGACAGGCGGGCAATCAGCCCCAGCATTTT. Residues: CASRRVGQAGNQPQHF. The chain uses TRBV28 and TRBJ1-5, with 7 bases fitting TRBD1. Germline trimming cut 6 bases from V and 2 bases from J; bases unmatched to any gene: 10. There are 16 residues in the CDR3. The germline CDR1 and CDR2 sequences are MDHEN and SYDVKM.

For this clonotype: The CDR3 end shows no conserved phenylalanine or tryptophan, and so a read error is likely. The DNA is omitted, as the CDR3 cannot be located on it reliably, and the CDR3 follows TCRdb's listing. This chain links TRBV7-8 with TRBJ2-1. Germline lookup yields CDR1 SGHVS and CDR2 FQNEAQ. With termini counted, the CDR3 has 16 amino acids. The CDR3 spells CASSLASGSSFGKRFL.

Note on this clonotype: The CDR3 carries no conserved terminal phenylalanine or tryptophan, so it likely arises from a read error. The rearrangement uses TRBV6-1 and TRBJ2-7; 7 positions match TRBD1. This CDR3 has 18 residues. Germline loops: CDR1 MNHNS, CDR2 SASEGT. Germline trimming cut 2 bases from V and 4 bases from J; bases unmatched to any gene: 17. The CDR3: CASSEYNWIGTETYEQYL. The DNA of the CDR3 is TGTGCCAGCAGTGAATATAATTGGATCGGGACAGAGACTTACGAGCAGTACCTC.